These 29 T cell receptor beta chains came from one sample sequenced in a study of Ad26.COV2.S vaccination and SARS-CoV-2 variants. Sequencing was performed with immunoSEQ multiplex PCR; in TCRdb, only in-frame clones are kept and a portion is missing. The sample contains some 390,000 clones, roughly nine tenths of which appear only once. Specified treatment: over 15 received Ad26.COV2.S at low or high dose, single or two shots; about 5 received placebo; per-sample allocation not given. Sample collection was performed on day 63 after the first vaccine or placebo injection. Here the sequenced sample was peripheral blood, taken in a trial of Ad26.COV2.S vaccine versus placebo. The origin of the receptors is a person aged 18-60 years who received the Ad26.COV2.S COVID-19 vaccine or a placebo.

V gene TRBV7-8 combines with J gene TRBJ1-1; D not resolved. Trimming left V 3 bases short and J 0 bases short, with 14 bases between. The CDR3 runs to 16 residues. Germline V gives CDR1 SGHVS, CDR2 FQNEAQ. The CDR3 nucleotides are TGTGCCAGCAGCTTCTCGCCCGACGGCATGAACACTGAAGCTTTCTTT. It encodes CASSFSPDGMNTEAFF.

V usage is TRBV7-2 and J usage is TRBJ2-3, with TRBD1 identical over 8 bases. The CDR3 is made up of 15 amino acids. V was clipped by 5 bases and J by 0 bases; unmatched bases: 4. Germline V gene lookup returns CDR1 SGHTA and CDR2 FQGNSA. DNA for the CDR3: TGTGCCAGCAGCGCAAGACAGGGGAGCACAGATACGCAGTATTTT. Translating it yields CASSARQGSTDTQYF.

The J gene is TRBJ2-2, the V gene TRBV10-3; 10 bases are shared with TRBD1. Germline values: CDR1 ENHRY, CDR2 SYGVKD. The V gene end was trimmed by 6 bases and the J gene end by 0 bases; junction bases not matched to a gene: 1. This CDR3 region has 15 residues. The CDR3 DNA reads as TGTGCCATCAGAGGACAGGGGGCGAACACCGGGGAGCTGTTTTTT. This sequence encodes CAIRGQGANTGELFF.

This clone was picked up a small number of times. The chain joins TRBV3-1 (or the pseudogene TRBV3-2) to TRBJ1-5; D gene ambiguous. Trimming left V 0 bases short and J 3 bases short, with 6 bases between. The germline CDR1 and CDR2 sequences are LGHDT and YNNKEL (reference sequence). This CDR3 spans 14 amino acids. The CDR3 sequence: CASSQDVNNQPQHF. In DNA, the CDR3 is TGTGCCAGCAGCCAAGATGTAAACAATCAGCCCCAGCATTTT.

J is TRBJ2-4 and V is TRBV6-5, with D possibly TRBD1 on 6 matching bases. V was trimmed by 8 bases and J by 9 bases, leaving 17 bases between them. From germline, CDR1 is MNHEY and CDR2 SVGAGI. The CDR3 has 13 amino acids. The CDR3 here is CASRFTGKPIQYF. The CDR3 nucleotides are TGTGCCAGCCGATTCACAGGGAAACCCATTCAGTACTTC.

The rearrangement joins TRBV29-1 to TRBJ1-1, with D possibly being TRBD1 (6 bases). The CDR3 contains 12 residues. Germline values: CDR1 SQVTM, CDR2 ANQGSEA. Trimming removed 6 bases at V and 5 bases at J, with 13 bases between. CDR3 residues: CSVDTGTTEAFF. DNA of the CDR3: TGCAGCGTGGATACAGGGACGACTGAAGCTTTCTTT.

The CDR3 region has the DNA TGTGCCAGCAGCTTACGAGCCTACCGAGAGACCCAGTACTTC. This gives the protein CASSLRAYRETQYF. This chain uses TRBV7-6 with TRBJ2-5; D not certain. From germline, CDR1 is SGHVS and CDR2 FNYEAQ. The CDR3 covers 14 residues. Between the trimmed V and J ends, which lost 2 bases and 4 bases, there was a span of 11 bases.

The gene calls are TRBV6-5 and TRBJ2-7; 12 positions agree with TRBD1. This CDR3 region has 16 residues. In germline, CDR1 is MNHEY, CDR2 SVGAGI. The V and J ends lost 2 bases and 5 bases, in that order; junction bases with no gene match: 7. DNA for the CDR3: TGTGCCAGCAGTTACCGAGCCGGGACAGGGGGCGACGAGCAGTACTTC. Encoded protein: CASSYRAGTGGDEQYF.

The chain links TRBV4-2 to TRBJ2-2; weak D call: TRBD1 (6 bases). The CDR3 is 19 amino acids. Trimming shortened V by 0 bases and J by 2 bases, and 19 bases separated the two germline ends. Germline CDR1 reads LGHNA; CDR2 reads YNFKEQ. The chain's CDR3 is CASSQDRISHRVNTGELFF. The CDR3 nucleotides are TGTGCCAGCAGCCAAGATCGGATTAGCCACAGGGTCAACACCGGGGAGCTGTTTTTT.

This clone came up once. The rearrangement uses TRBV12-3 or TRBV12-4 and TRBJ2-2; 9 bases align to TRBD2. CDR3 length: 13 amino acids. J gave up 8 bases and V 6 bases, and 4 bases lay outside the gene matches. CDR3 amino acids: CASRLTSGGELFF. For the CDR3, the DNA is TGTGCCAGCAGGCTAACTAGCGGGGGGGAGCTGTTTTTT.

The rearrangement links TRBV27 to TRBJ1-1, with 7 bases aligning to TRBD1. Unmatched junction bases numbered 14, after V lost 6 bases and J lost 1 base. Germline V gene sequence: CDR1 MNHEY, CDR2 SMNVEV (reference sequence). This CDR3 is built from 17 residues. The CDR3 nucleotides read TGTGCCAGCAGCCTAAGGGCAGGGGGGCATAAGAACACTGAAGCTTTCTTT. It codes for CASSLRAGGHKNTEAFF.

The chain combines TRBV7-6 with TRBJ1-1; 10 bases are a match to TRBD1. The CDR3 spans 16 residues. After removal of 5 bases from V and 5 bases from J, the junction contained 11 bases not matched to a gene. Germline V gene lookup returns CDR1 SGHVS and CDR2 FNYEAQ. The CDR3 DNA is TGTGCCAGCAGCACTCGTACGGGACAGGGGATGACTGAAGCTTTCTTT. Translated, it gives CASSTRTGQGMTEAFF.

The V and J genes are TRBV19 and TRBJ2-1; D ambiguous. V gave up 1 base and J gave up 2 bases, with 12 bases separating them. Germline V CDR1 and CDR2: LNHDA, SQIVND (reference sequence). The CDR3 runs to 16 residues. The CDR3 sequence: CASSIVTVLTYNEQFF. The CDR3 DNA follows: TGTGCCAGTAGTATAGTAACGGTTCTTACCTACAATGAGCAGTTCTTC. The full variable domain, its missing parts supplied by reference TRBV19 and TRBJ2-1, is DGGITQSPKYLFRKEGQNVTLSCEQNLNHDAMYWYRQDPGQGLRLIYYSQIVNDFQKGDIAEGYSVSREKKESFPLTVTSAQKNPTAFYLCASSIVTVLTYNEQFFGPGTRLTVL.

The gene calls are TRBV6-2 or TRBV6-3 and TRBJ2-3; no reliable D call. Looked up from germline, CDR1 is MNHEY and CDR2 is SVGEGT. The CDR3 length is 13 residues. The V end lost 0 bases, the J end lost 4 bases, and 5 bases lay between the germline ends. CDR3 loop: CASSYSPADTQYF. The CDR3 DNA reads as TGTGCCAGCAGTTACTCGCCGGCAGATACGCAGTATTTT.

V and J are TRBV6-5 and TRBJ2-1; possibly TRBD1 for D (6 bases). The CDR3 is made up of 13 amino acids. Germline V gives CDR1 MNHEY, CDR2 SVGAGI. V lost 8 bases and J lost 0, with 8 bases in between. The CDR3 region is CASEQGSYNEQFF. CDR3 bases: TGTGCCAGCGAACAGGGCTCCTACAATGAGCAGTTCTTC.

This clone has only a few counts. V gene TRBV30 combines with J gene TRBJ2-3; maybe TRBD1 (6 bases). The CDR3 has 15 amino acids. The ends were cut back, 3 bases at V and 2 bases at J, with 15 bases in the middle. Germline V gene data show CDR1 as GTSNPN and CDR2 as SVGIG (reference sequence). The CDR3 here is CAWSAPGQITDTQYF. In nucleotides, the CDR3 is TGTGCCTGGAGCGCCCCGGGACAAATCACAGATACGCAGTATTTT.

Details on this clone: The sample has other DNA sequences that encode this CDR3 too. The CDR3 coding sequence is TGTGCCAGCAGCGTGGGAACCGGGGAGCTGTTTTTT. Amino acid sequence: CASSVGTGELFF. The chain links TRBV9 to TRBJ2-2, with unresolved D. The CDR3 sequence is 12 residues long. Germline values: CDR1 SGDLS, CDR2 YYNGEE. V was trimmed by 2 bases and J by 5 bases, leaving 4 bases between them.

The rearrangement uses TRBV6-1 and TRBJ1-6, with 7 bases identical to TRBD1. Germline assignment: CDR1 MNHNS and CDR2 SASEGT. V lost 3 bases and J lost 6; bases outside the gene matches: 5. CDR3 size: 15 residues. The CDR3 DNA follows: TGTGCCAGCAGTGAGACAGGGTTGTCTAATTCACCCCTCCACTTT. Protein: CASSETGLSNSPLHF.

The chain employs TRBV7-9 and TRBJ1-1; TRBD1 aligns across 7 bases. The J segment lost 7 bases and the V segment lost 3 bases, leaving 5 bases of the junction unmatched. The CDR3 has 13 residues. The germline V gene encodes CDR1 SEHNR and CDR2 FQNEAQ (reference sequence). CDR3 nucleotides: TGTGCCAGCAGCTTGGACAGGAACCATGAAGCTTTCTTT. It codes for CASSLDRNHEAFF.

CDR3 DNA: TGTGCCGGCGGACAGGGTAATTCACCCCTCCACTTT. Residues: CAGGQGNSPLHF. The V call is TRBV30, the J call TRBJ1-6, with 8 bases identical to TRBD1. The V gene's germline CDR1 is GTSNPN and CDR2 SVGIG (reference sequence). The CDR3 sequence is 12 residues long. V shed 8 bases, J shed 6 bases, and the junction held 3 bases outside the gene matches.

This clone was detected only once. The chain is built from TRBV11-3 and TRBJ1-1; TRBD1 agrees at 9 bases. The V and J ends lost 4 bases and 9 bases, in that order; junction bases with no gene match: 12. CDR3 length: 15 residues. Per germline, CDR1 SGHNT and CDR2 YENEEA. CDR3 DNA: TGTGCCAGCAGCTCCGGACAGGGGAGGATTCGGAAAGCTTTCTTT. Amino acid sequence: CASSSGQGRIRKAFF.

The chain couples TRBV4-3 to TRBJ2-1, with TRBD2 matching over 8 bases. V shed 4 bases, J shed 9 bases, and the junction held 14 bases outside the gene matches. The CDR3 totals 16 residues. Germline V gene data show CDR1 as LGHNA and CDR2 as YSLEER. Written as DNA, the CDR3 is TGCGCCAGCAGCCTTATAGCGGGACCGGCTCCTGGTGAGCAGTTCTTC. Amino acids: CASSLIAGPAPGEQFF.

V is TRBV5-1 and J is TRBJ1-3; D is uncertain. V was cut by 4 bases and J by 0 bases, with 14 bases left in between. The germline V gene has CDR1 SGHRS and CDR2 YFSETQ. This CDR3 contains 16 residues. In DNA form, the CDR3 reads TGCGCCAGCAGCGAGCTGACTGACTCCTCTGGAAACACCATATATTTT. Its translation: CASSELTDSSGNTIYF.

The CDR3 coding sequence is TGCGCCAGCAGCCCGGATGAATTACAAGCTTTCTTT. Translation gives CASSPDELQAFF. The chain is built from TRBV5-1 and TRBJ1-1; no definite D call. The V gene lost 4 bases and the J gene lost 9 bases, with 13 bases spanning the gap. In germline, CDR1 is SGHRS, CDR2 YFSETQ. The CDR3 consists of 12 residues.

The chain joins TRBV7-9 to TRBJ1-1; D gene unclear. From germline, CDR1 is SEHNR and CDR2 FQNEAQ (reference sequence). Trimming took 5 bases from V and 4 from J, leaving 8 bases between them. The CDR3 has 12 amino acids. The CDR3 bases are TGTGCCAGCAGCCAGGAGGGCACTGAAGCTTTCTTT. It codes for CASSQEGTEAFF.

The chain couples TRBV6-5 to TRBJ1-1; no clear D gene. Trimming stripped 10 bases from V and 0 bases from J, with 12 bases between. The germline CDR1 and CDR2 sequences are MNHEY and SVGAGI. The CDR3 extends over 13 amino acids. The CDR3 protein is CAIQPSLNTEAFF. The DNA for the CDR3 is TGTGCCATACAACCCTCTCTGAACACTGAAGCTTTCTTT.

J is TRBJ2-7 and V is TRBV5-6; 9 positions match TRBD1. Trimming took 2 bases from V and 6 from J; bases not matched to a gene: 6. Germline loops: CDR1 SGHDT, CDR2 YYEEEE. The CDR3 contains 14 residues. CDR3 region: CASSLGDRAGEQYF. CDR3 nucleotide sequence: TGTGCCAGCAGCTTAGGGGACAGGGCAGGCGAGCAGTACTTC.

CDR3 coding DNA: TGTGCCAGCAGCCAAAGTAGGGGGTTCGATTCACCCCTCCACTTT. It yields the protein CASSQSRGFDSPLHF. This chain connects TRBV3-1 (or the pseudogene TRBV3-2) to TRBJ1-6; possible D gene TRBD1, 6 bases. V lost 2 bases to trimming and J lost 8 bases, with 13 bases between them. There are 15 residues in the CDR3. The V gene's germline CDR1 is LGHDT and CDR2 YNNKEL (reference sequence).

In its sample, this clone was seen many times. The chain is built from TRBV5-8 and TRBJ2-7; TRBD1 aligns across 8 bases. Losses at the gene ends were 4 bases for V and 6 bases for J; bases not matched to a gene: 3. The CDR3 runs to 12 residues. From germline, CDR1 is SGHTS and CDR2 YDEGEE. CDR3 DNA: TGTGCCAGCAGCCGGACAGGGAGCGAGCAGTACTTC. This translates into CASSRTGSEQYF.